This T cell receptor (beta chain) was identified during a study of lymphopenia after photon versus proton radiotherapy. Comments on this clone: Its specificity is not known.

Sequenced by immunoSEQ multiplex PCR; TCRdb stores in-frame clones only, minus some. The data show about 160,000 clones, about nine tenths seen once. Regarding the study as a whole: Photon-treated patients lost naive T cells and TCR diversity; proton-treated stayed stable.

Germline CDR1 SGDLS, CDR2 YYNGEE. The V and J ends lost 0 bases and 4 bases, in that order; junction bases with no gene match: 6. The CDR3 contains 15 residues. V usage is TRBV9 and J usage is TRBJ2-5; 7 bases align to TRBD1. The sample in question was peripheral blood, obtained from a patient treated with photon-based radiotherapy. The receptor comes from a man aged 45-65 years with gastric cancer. CDR3: CASSVARTGGETQYF. DNA for the CDR3: TGTGCCAGCAGCGTAGCTAGGACAGGCGGAGAGACCCAGTACTTC.